This T cell receptor (beta chain) was sequenced during a study of CD8 T cells in ankylosing spondylitis. The CDR3 loop spans 13 amino acids. V was clipped by 6 bases and J by 5 bases; unmatched bases: 6. Per the germline V gene, CDR1 is SGHRS and CDR2 is YFSETQ. General study findings and limits: CD8+ by phenotype, disease-linked clones were relatively rare in peripheral blood. Some of these motif variants have turned up before, in reports on reactive arthritis synovial fluid and blood. What seemed typical of ankylosing spondylitis blood was a TCR beta motif built from about 8 highly homologous variants. The clones that were linked to disease were reported to be significantly enriched in matched synovial fluid samples from ankylosing spondylitis patients.

Molecular-barcoded quantitative 5'-RACE produced these TCR beta libraries. TCRdb analysed the 5' RACE reads with MiXCR anew, one entry per CDR3 protein. The repertoire holds 250,000 to 350,000 distinct CDR3 sequences, around 7.6% seen once, with less than 15% in the top ten. A few counts support this clonotype. No antigen is known for it. Sequencing was carried out using blood, either unsorted or a sorted T cell fraction (not recorded which). The sequence came from a male donor with ankylosing spondylitis. The chain couples TRBV5-1 to TRBJ2-5; 8 nucleotides align to TRBD1. This CDR3 is CASTINRGETQYF. The CDR3 DNA sequence: TGCGCCAGCACCATAAACAGGGGGGAGACCCAGTACTTC.